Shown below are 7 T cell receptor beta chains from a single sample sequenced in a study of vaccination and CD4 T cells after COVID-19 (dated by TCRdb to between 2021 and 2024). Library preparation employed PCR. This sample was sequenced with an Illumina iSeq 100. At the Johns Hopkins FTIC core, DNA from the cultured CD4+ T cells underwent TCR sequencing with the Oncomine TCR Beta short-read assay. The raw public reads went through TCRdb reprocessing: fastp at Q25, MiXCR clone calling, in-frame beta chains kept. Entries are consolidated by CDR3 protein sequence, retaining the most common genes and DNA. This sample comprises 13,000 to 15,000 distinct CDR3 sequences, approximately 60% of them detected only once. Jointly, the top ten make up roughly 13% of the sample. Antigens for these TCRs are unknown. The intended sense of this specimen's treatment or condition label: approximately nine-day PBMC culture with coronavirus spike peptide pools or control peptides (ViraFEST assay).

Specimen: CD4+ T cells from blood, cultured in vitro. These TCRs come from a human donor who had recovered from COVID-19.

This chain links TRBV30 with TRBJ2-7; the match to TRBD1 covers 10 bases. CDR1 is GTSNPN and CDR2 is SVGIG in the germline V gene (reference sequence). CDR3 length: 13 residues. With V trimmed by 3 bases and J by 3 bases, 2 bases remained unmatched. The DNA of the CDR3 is TGTGCCTGGAGAGGGGACAGGGGCTACGAGCAGTACTTC. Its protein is CAWRGDRGYEQYF.

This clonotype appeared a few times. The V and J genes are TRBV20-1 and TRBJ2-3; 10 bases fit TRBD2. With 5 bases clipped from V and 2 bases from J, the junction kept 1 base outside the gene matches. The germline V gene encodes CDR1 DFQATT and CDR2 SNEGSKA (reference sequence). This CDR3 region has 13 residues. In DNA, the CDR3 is TGCAGTGCTGGACTAGCGGACACAGATACGCAGTATTTT. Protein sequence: CSAGLADTDTQYF.

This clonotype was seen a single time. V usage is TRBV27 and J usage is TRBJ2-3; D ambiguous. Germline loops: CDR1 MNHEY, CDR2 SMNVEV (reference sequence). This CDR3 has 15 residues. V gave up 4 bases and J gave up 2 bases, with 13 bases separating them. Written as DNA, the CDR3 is TGTGCCAGCAGTTCCCCCGCAACGGTCACAGATACGCAGTATTTT. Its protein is CASSSPATVTDTQYF.

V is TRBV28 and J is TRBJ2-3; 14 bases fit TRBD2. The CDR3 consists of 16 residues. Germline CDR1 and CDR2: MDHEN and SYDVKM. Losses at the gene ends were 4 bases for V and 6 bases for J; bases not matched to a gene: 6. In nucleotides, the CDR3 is TGTGCCAGCAGTTCACGACTAGCGGGAGGGCCGGATACGCAGTATTTT. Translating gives CASSSRLAGGPDTQYF.

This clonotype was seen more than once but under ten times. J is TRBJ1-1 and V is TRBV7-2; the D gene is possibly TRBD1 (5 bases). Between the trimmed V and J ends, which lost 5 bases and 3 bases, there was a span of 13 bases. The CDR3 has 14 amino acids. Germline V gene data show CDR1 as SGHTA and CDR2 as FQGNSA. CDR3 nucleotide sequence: TGTGCCAGCAGCGCGGGGGGGAGTTACACTGAAGCTTTCTTT. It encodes CASSAGGSYTEAFF.

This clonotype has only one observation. The CDR3 DNA sequence: TGTGCCACCCGTAGCGGGAGCACAGATACGCAGTATTTT. Protein product: CATRSGSTDTQYF. J is TRBJ2-3 and V is TRBV10-3; 7 nucleotides match TRBD2. Germline V gives CDR1 ENHRY, CDR2 SYGVKD. The junction had 4 bases not matched to a gene; V was cut back by 10 bases and J by 0 bases. This CDR3 has 13 residues.

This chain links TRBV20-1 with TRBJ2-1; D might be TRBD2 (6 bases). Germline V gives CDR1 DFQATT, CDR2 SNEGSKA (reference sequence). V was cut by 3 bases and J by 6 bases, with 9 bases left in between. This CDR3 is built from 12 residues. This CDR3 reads CSASRSGNEQFF. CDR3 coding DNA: TGCAGTGCTAGCCGTAGCGGCAATGAGCAGTTCTTC.